This TCR beta chain was captured in a study of T-cell memory formation after mild COVID-19. TCRdb re-derived calls from the 5' RACE reads in MiXCR, one entry per CDR3 protein. The sample consists of around 340,000 distinct CDR3 sequences, roughly 21% of them appearing once. Germline trimming cut 10 bases from V and 2 bases from J; bases unmatched to any gene: 5. The CDR3 sequence is 12 residues long. The V gene's germline CDR1 is SGHTA and CDR2 FQGNSA. The TCR was taken from an adult woman who had mild COVID-19 (a few samples of this study predate the infection). Cell type and time point are not known. The chain recombines TRBV7-2 with TRBJ2-7; 7 positions agree with TRBD2. Source material: PBMCs or a T cell subset sorted from them (not recorded which). This CDR3 is CAMGRGAYEQYF. CDR3 in DNA: TGTGCCATGGGTCGGGGGGCCTACGAGCAGTACTTC.